A single sample gave rise to the 21 T cell receptor beta chains below, sequenced in a study of T cells in Graves' hyperthyroidism and ophthalmopathy. TCR beta CDR3 regions were amplified from RNA transcripts. TCR CDR3 underwent first-round RT-PCR with the HTBI primer set. One entry per CDR3 protein, called by TCRdb with MiXCR from the multiplex PCR reads. The table lists hundreds of thousands of distinct CDR3 sequences, over 12% of them singletons, with roughly an eighth in the top ten. Sequencing was performed on blood. Source of these receptors: a young man with Graves' ophthalmopathy.

This clonotype was found many times. For the CDR3, the DNA is TGTGCCAGCAGTGAAGAGGTTAACACTGAAGCTTTCTTT. As protein: CASSEEVNTEAFF. This chain links TRBV2 with TRBJ1-1; D remains ambiguous. Trimming took 1 base from V and 2 from J, leaving 5 bases between them. In germline, CDR1 is SNHLY, CDR2 FYNNEI. There are 13 residues in the CDR3.

The chain has TRBV19 and TRBJ2-1; D is unresolved. The ends were cut back, 4 bases at V and 4 bases at J, with 8 bases in the middle. The V gene's germline CDR1 is LNHDA and CDR2 SQIVND (reference sequence). The CDR3 is 13 amino acids. CDR3 coding DNA: TGTGCCAGTAGTAGCAGGATTTACAATGAGCAGTTCTTC. As protein: CASSSRIYNEQFF. The full variable domain, rest sourced from reference TRBV19 and TRBJ2-1, is DGGITQSPKYLFRKEGQNVTLSCEQNLNHDAMYWYRQDPGQGLRLIYYSQIVNDFQKGDIAEGYSVSREKKESFPLTVTSAQKNPTAFYLCASSSRIYNEQFFGPGTRLTVL.

There are many counts of this clonotype. V is TRBV30 and J is TRBJ1-5, with D uncertain. CDR3 length: 16 residues. Germline V gene lookup returns CDR1 GTSNPN and CDR2 SVGIG (reference sequence). V was shortened by 5 bases and J by 2 bases, with 19 bases between the two germline ends. CDR3 protein: CAWSRDWTSRNQPQHF. CDR3 nucleotides: TGTGCCTGGTCTAGGGATTGGACCAGTCGCAATCAGCCCCAGCATTTT.

The chain carries TRBV5-1 and TRBJ2-5; 11 bases map to TRBD1. This CDR3 contains 14 residues. J was trimmed by 5 bases and V by 6 bases; bases with no gene match: 6. Germline values: CDR1 SGHRS, CDR2 YFSETQ. CDR3 in amino acids: CASTGTGGEETQYF. The CDR3 region has the DNA TGCGCCAGCACCGGGACAGGGGGTGAGGAGACCCAGTACTTC. Complete variable domain (other parts from reference TRBV5-1 and TRBJ2-5): KAGVTQTPRYLIKTRGQQVTLSCSPISGHRSVSWYQQTPGQGLQFLFEYFSETQRNKGNFPGRFSGRQFSNSRSEMNVSTLELGDSALYLCASTGTGGEETQYFGPGTRLLVL.

V is TRBV10-2 and J is TRBJ1-2, with 8 positions matching TRBD1. The CDR3 covers 12 residues. Trimming removed 10 bases from V and 7 bases from J; junction bases left unmatched: 8. Germline V lookup: CDR1 WSHSY, CDR2 SAAADI. CDR3 DNA sequence: TGCGCCAAGAAAGGACAGGGCTGTGGCTACACCTTC. Its protein product is CAKKGQGCGYTF.

Many counts were recorded for this clonotype. In DNA, the CDR3 is TGTGCCAGCCTCGCGACAGGGGGTGAAAAACTGTTTTTT. Translating gives CASLATGGEKLFF. The gene calls are TRBV7-9 and TRBJ1-4; 9 bases line up with TRBD1. Germline V gene data show CDR1 as SEHNR and CDR2 as FQNEAQ (reference sequence). V gave up 8 bases and J gave up 7 bases; unmatched junction bases: 5. CDR3 length: 13 amino acids.

With respect to this clonotype: This may come from a read error, since a much larger clone is one base off. The genes are TRBV2 and TRBJ2-7; 7 bases are shared with TRBD1. This CDR3 has 15 residues. Trimming removed 3 bases from V and 0 bases from J; junction bases left unmatched: 5. Germline assignment: CDR1 SNHLY and CDR2 FYNNEI. The CDR3 DNA reads as TGTGCCAGCAGTGAGTGGACAGGAAGCTCCTACGAGCAGTACTTC. Translating it yields CASSEWTGSSYEQYF.

This clonotype was counted only a few times. This rearrangement joins TRBV6-2 or TRBV6-3 to TRBJ2-2; no clear D. Trimming took 2 bases from V and 6 from J, leaving 7 bases between them. CDR3 size: 13 residues. Germline V gives CDR1 MNHEY, CDR2 SVGEGT. The CDR3: CASSYRVAGELFF. The CDR3, as DNA: TGTGCCAGCAGTTACCGGGTTGCCGGGGAGCTGTTTTTT.

This clonotype was counted at least ten times. The CDR3 DNA sequence: TGTGCCAGCAGTTTGGGGGATTCTACGAGGCAGTACTTC. It codes for CASSLGDSTRQYF. This chain links TRBV12-3 or TRBV12-4 with TRBJ2-7; D could derive from TRBD1 or TRBD2 (5 bases each). With 3 bases removed from V and 9 bases from J, the gap between germline ends came to 15 bases. This CDR3 has 13 amino acids.

This clonotype showed up many times. The V call is TRBV10-1, the J call TRBJ1-1; no firm D call. This CDR3 comprises 13 residues. Deletions cut 4 bases from V and 1 base from J, with 7 bases between. CDR1 WNHNN and CDR2 SYGVQD come from the germline V gene (reference sequence). This CDR3 reads CASSGDPNTEAFF. The CDR3 nucleotides read TGCGCCAGCAGTGGAGACCCGAACACTGAAGCTTTCTTT.

This clonotype has a handful of counts. This rearrangement joins TRBV5-1 to TRBJ2-2; no clear D. Trimming stripped 5 bases from V and 5 bases from J, with 7 bases between. Germline CDR1 SGHRS, CDR2 YFSETQ. The CDR3 runs to 12 residues. In DNA form, the CDR3 reads TGCGCCAGCAGACTTAAAACCGGGGAGCTGTTTTTT. Translated, it gives CASRLKTGELFF.

This sequence joins TRBV28 and TRBJ1-2, with 9 bases identical to TRBD1. The V and J ends lost 5 bases and 7 bases, in that order; junction bases with no gene match: 8. Per the germline V gene, CDR1 is MDHEN and CDR2 is SYDVKM. The CDR3 consists of 14 residues. The CDR3: CASSPGDREIGYTF. DNA of the CDR3: TGTGCCAGCAGTCCTGGGGACAGGGAGATTGGCTACACCTTC.

This clonotype was picked up a small number of times. The rearrangement uses TRBV10-3 and TRBJ2-7, with D possibly matching TRBD1 (5 bases). The CDR3 extends over 16 amino acids. V was cut by 3 bases and J by 2 bases, with 17 bases left in between. Germline CDR1 reads ENHRY; CDR2 reads SYGVKD. The chain's CDR3 is CAISDPTVGAPYEQYF. As DNA, the CDR3 is TGTGCCATCAGTGACCCGACAGTAGGGGCCCCCTACGAGCAGTACTTC.

This clonotype was recorded at least ten times. The gene calls are TRBV18 and TRBJ1-1; TRBD1 might be the D (6 bases). The CDR3 length is 13 residues. The germline V and J ends were trimmed by 5 bases and 3 bases, with 10 bases remaining between them. Germline V gene data show CDR1 as KGHSH and CDR2 as LQKENI. The CDR3 DNA reads as TGTGCCAGCTCAACAGCAGGGGACACTGAAGCTTTCTTT. Its protein is CASSTAGDTEAFF.

This clonotype was found many times. V gene TRBV7-9 combines with J gene TRBJ2-7; D is perhaps TRBD2 (6 bases). The CDR3 is 14 residues long. Germline-derived CDR1 and CDR2 are SEHNR and FQNEAQ (reference sequence). Trimming removed 11 bases from V and 5 bases from J, with 22 bases in between. The CDR3 nucleotides read TGTGCCGGGGGTGGGGGGAGTTATCCCCACGAGCAGTACTTC. Encoded protein: CAGGGGSYPHEQYF. The full variable domain, completed using reference TRBV7-9 and TRBJ2-7, is DTGVSQNPRHKITKRGQNVTFRCDPISEHNRLYWYRQTLGQGPEFLTYFQNEAQLEKSRLLSDRFSAERPKGSFSTLEIQRTEQGDSAMYLCAGGGGSYPHEQYFGPGTRLTVT.

This clonotype showed up many times. The chain employs TRBV7-9 and TRBJ2-7; D is possibly TRBD1 (5 bases). Germline V CDR1 and CDR2: SEHNR, FQNEAQ (reference sequence). This CDR3 spans 13 amino acids. V lost 7 bases to trimming and J lost 1 base, with 11 bases between them. In nucleotides, the CDR3 is TGTGCCAGCACCCCCCACAGGTCCTACGAGCAGTACTTC. Protein: CASTPHRSYEQYF.

Ten or more counts support this clonotype. The chain is built from TRBV7-2 and TRBJ2-5; the D is unclear. This CDR3 is 17 amino acids long. CDR1 and CDR2 from the germline V gene are SGHTA and FQGNSA. V was cut by 3 bases and J by 5 bases, with 22 bases left in between. The CDR3 DNA reads TGTGCCAGCAGCTTTGATGGGTGGGCGACACCATGGGAGACCCAGTACTTC. As protein: CASSFDGWATPWETQYF.

This clonotype was detected ten times or more. The rearrangement joins TRBV7-9 to TRBJ2-7; 7 bases are shared with TRBD2. Germline CDR1 is SEHNR and CDR2 is FQNEAQ (reference sequence). The CDR3 spans 14 residues. The ends lost 6 bases at V and 3 bases at J; junction bases unmatched: 8. The CDR3 reads CASSSGTGGYEQYF. CDR3 sequence (DNA): TGTGCCAGCAGTTCCGGGACGGGGGGCTACGAGCAGTACTTC.

The V and J genes are TRBV6-2 or TRBV6-3 and TRBJ1-5; no firm D call. The V gene's germline CDR1 is MNHEY and CDR2 SVGEGT. The germline V and J ends were trimmed by 2 bases and 1 base, with 12 bases remaining between them. This CDR3 is built from 16 residues. Here the CDR3 reads CASSYASPGSNQPQHF. CDR3 sequence (DNA): TGTGCCAGCAGTTACGCCAGTCCCGGCAGCAATCAGCCCCAGCATTTT.

The V gene is TRBV7-2, the J gene TRBJ2-1; D call uncertain. Germline CDR1 reads SGHTA; CDR2 reads FQGNSA. Between the trimmed V and J ends, which lost 1 base and 9 bases, there was a span of 13 bases. CDR3 length: 14 residues. The CDR3 DNA sequence: TGTGCCAGCAGCTTAGTTCCGCCCGGAGTTGAGCAGTTCTTC. Its protein is CASSLVPPGVEQFF.

This clonotype occurred a few times. The chain joins TRBV6-1 to TRBJ2-1; 9 bases map to TRBD2. The V gene's germline CDR1 is MNHNS and CDR2 SASEGT. This CDR3 contains 15 residues. J lost 3 bases, V lost 5 bases, and 5 bases had no gene match. The CDR3 reads CASSKGLALYNEQFF. The CDR3 DNA reads TGTGCCAGCAGTAAGGGACTAGCTCTCTACAATGAGCAGTTCTTC.